This T cell receptor (beta chain) originates from a study of blood T cells in healthy people across ages. V lost 5 bases, J lost 7 bases, and 14 bases lay in between. Germline V gene lookup returns CDR1 SGHTA and CDR2 FQGNSA. This CDR3 contains 14 residues. Through a sample-barcoded 5' primer and a J-beta primer mix, a second PCR was run for 7 to 11 cycles. TCRdb redid the calling of the 5' RACE reads with MiXCR, one entry per CDR3 protein. This sample carries about 1.8 million distinct CDR3 sequences, about 49% of them seen once, and the ten largest clones take around 2.1%. This sequence joins TRBV7-2 and TRBJ1-4; no firm D call. The material sequenced was blood. This TCR was sampled from a woman aged 40-49 years in good health. For the CDR3, the DNA is TGTGCCAGCAGCCAGGCAATCTGGGGTGAAAAACTGTTTTTT. Encoded protein: CASSQAIWGEKLFF.